The 2 T cell receptor beta chains below come from one sample, sequenced in a study of T cells in Graves' hyperthyroidism and ophthalmopathy. RNA transcripts gave rise to amplified TCR beta CDR3 regions. The HTBI set primed first-round TCR CDR3 RT-PCR. TCRdb re-analysed the multiplex PCR reads in MiXCR, keeping a single row per CDR3 protein. The sample contains hundreds of thousands of distinct CDR3 sequences, 20% to 25% of which appear only once. Specimen: blood. Receptors were obtained from a man between 25 and 39 years old with Graves' ophthalmopathy.

On this clonotype itself: This may be a read error, as it is one base from a much larger clone. This chain connects TRBV18 to TRBJ1-5; 7 bases agree with TRBD1. The CDR3 is 13 residues long. Looked up from germline, CDR1 is KGHSH and CDR2 is LQKENI. This chain's CDR3 is CANSPGQDQPQHF. For the CDR3, the DNA is TGTGCCAACTCACCCGGACAGGATCAGCCCCAGCATTTT.

The chain employs TRBV20-1 and TRBJ1-6; 7 bases are shared with TRBD1. CDR3 size: 17 residues. V shed 0 bases and J 4 bases; nucleotides not matched to a gene: 9. CDR1 and CDR2 (germline): DFQATT, SNEGSKA (reference sequence). The CDR3 protein is CSAREGGGVGYNSPLHF. DNA of the CDR3: TGCAGTGCTAGAGAGGGAGGGGGCGTCGGGTATAATTCACCCCTCCACTTT.